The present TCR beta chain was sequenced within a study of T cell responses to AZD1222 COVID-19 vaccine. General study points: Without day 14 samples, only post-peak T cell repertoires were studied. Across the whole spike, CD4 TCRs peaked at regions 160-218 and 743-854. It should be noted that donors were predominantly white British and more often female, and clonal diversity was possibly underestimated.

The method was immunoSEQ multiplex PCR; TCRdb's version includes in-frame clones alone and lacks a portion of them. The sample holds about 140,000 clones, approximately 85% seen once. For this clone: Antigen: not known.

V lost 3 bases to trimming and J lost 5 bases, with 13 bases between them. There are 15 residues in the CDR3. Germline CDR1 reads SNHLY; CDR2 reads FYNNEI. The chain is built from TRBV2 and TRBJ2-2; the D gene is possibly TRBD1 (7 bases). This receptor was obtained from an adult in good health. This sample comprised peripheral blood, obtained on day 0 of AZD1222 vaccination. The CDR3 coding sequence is TGTGCCAGCAGTGACAGGGGGGCCGGTACCGGGGAGCTGTTTTTT. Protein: CASSDRGAGTGELFF.